This TCR beta chain was observed in a study of cytomegalovirus exposure and HLA in healthy donors (dated by TCRdb to 2015 to 2018). Notes on the research overall: According to an earlier analysis of 587 of the donors, 150 million to 200 million T cells yielded over 100 million unique TCR beta sequences and more than 250 Gb of sequence data. Using immunosequencing, the study profiled T cell repertoires from fewer than 700 subjects and related those repertoires to cytomegalovirus serostatus. To predict cytomegalovirus infection status, the study brought together high-throughput TCR immunosequencing, statistical association of individual TCRs with disease status, and machine learning. Among a few hundred genotyped donors of the cohort, an average of around 240,000 unique TCR beta nucleotide sequences were sequenced per donor, about a sixth of them non-productive. Every repertoire in the discovery cohort had been generated on one and the same sequencing platform. Roughly 5 DR-DQ haplotypes were handled as single units for association and clustering, since linkage in the cohort was strong. An early release covering 550 to 700 HLA-typed donors comprised roughly 300 gigabases of sequencing data and approximately 85 million unique TCR sequences. Besides the first cohort of around 700 subjects, a separate validation cohort made up of roughly 130 different subjects was used. Class I and class II HLA loci were covered by the typing at four-digit resolution. Donor age, sex, ethnicity and CMV serostatus were compiled together with the repertoire data. The study aimed to test whether cataloging public T cell receptors could reveal signatures of past pathogen exposure. In a later analysis, previously published TCR beta repertoires from about 670 donors were re-analyzed and high-resolution HLA genotyping was added so that TCR occurrence patterns could be studied. To decide whether each TCR beta V gene segment behaved as functional or pseudogenic, an earlier analysis of 587 of the donors relied on high-throughput TCR beta sequencing. Among the approximately 400 genotyped donors, around 79% belonged to the genetic ancestry cluster associated with self-reported Caucasian donors. Rather than drawing on any new phenotypic data, the later analysis identified candidate immune exposures from TCR beta sequences and the way those sequences occurred across donors. A later genetic analysis took genome-wide SNP genotypes for about three fifths of the 666 donors and used that subset as a discovery cohort. Typing coverage differed by locus: A, B, C, DRB1 and DQB1 were typed in roughly 620-640 donors, DQA1 in about 560, DPA1 in 600 to 610, and DPB1 in 472.

Libraries were prepared through the immunoSEQ multiplex PCR assay. For the multiplex PCR, a mixture combining 60 forward primers for TCR Vbeta segments and 13 reverse primers for TCR Jbeta segments was used. The CDR3 region of rearranged TCR beta genes was amplified from genomic DNA by a multiplex PCR assay. Amplified TCR beta libraries were sequenced as 87-base-pair reads on the Illumina HiSeq System. The authors' analysis ran thus. A later analysis tallied around 82 million unique TCR beta chains across the 660 or so repertoires, and around 9.9 million of those chains were shared by two or more donors. A nearest-neighbor algorithm error-corrected the raw reads and collapsed the reads into unique sequences, merging closely related sequences to remove PCR and sequencing errors. V, D and J gene segments were assigned by aligning CDR3 sequences to IMGT reference sequences. Each retained sequence needed at least a six-nucleotide match to both a V gene segment and a J gene segment. Rearrangements were classified as productive when the CDR3 lacked stop codons and remained in frame with V and J, and all other rearrangements were classified as non-productive. CDR3 was defined by IMGT convention, running from the second conserved V-encoded cysteine to the conserved J-encoded phenylalanine. Sequences without an unambiguous match to a single V gene segment were excluded from the earlier analysis of approximately 560 of the donors. An earlier analysis of a few hundred of the donors classified V segments as functional when productive rearrangements were above 56.7% and as segregating when the standard deviation between donors was above 5%. A statistical classification framework was developed to diagnose cytomegalovirus status using the catalog of TCR beta chain sequences. In a later analysis, TCR nucleotide sequences were compared against IMGT/GENE-DB human TR gene sequences so that V and J genes could be assigned. The TCRdist pipeline was used in a later analysis to assign CDR3 sequences and most-parsimonious VDJ recombination scenarios. In a later analysis, each TCR beta chain was defined by its CDR3 amino acid sequence together with its V-gene family, and reads lacking a unique V-gene family were excluded. A later analysis removed several hundred highly shared, low-generation-probability nucleotide sequences to deal with suspected cross-contamination and a sequencing artifact. In a later analysis, a clonal expansion index for each public chain was calculated from normalized within-repertoire ranks of inferred template counts. Generation probabilities in a later analysis came from a VDJ recombination model fitted to out-of-frame rearrangements, and those results were checked against IGoR. In a later analysis, hypergeometric tests were used to score TCR-TCR, TCR-HLA and TCR-CMV co-occurrence, with a repertoire-size bias correction applied to TCR pairs. To estimate false discovery rates, a later analysis permuted the HLA or CMV assignments 20 times. In a later analysis, co-occurring TCRs were grouped using DBSCAN, with TCRdist sequence similarity added in when clustering inside HLA-allele-positive subsets. Repertoires with fewer than 30,000 or more than 120,000 public chains, plus five repertoires with anomalous nucleotide sharing, were excluded from co-occurrence clustering. This immuneACCESS table, as held by TCRdb, lists in-frame sequences with V and J called but not all clones. Of the missing ones, under half trace to an unresolved V gene in checked studies; the others have no known cause. V and J calls and clone size follow that table, whereas D and trimming were derived from the DNA. The sample records tens of thousands of clones, about four fifths of which are singletons. Clones ranked in the top ten supply 6% to 8% of the sample.

Study-wide findings and limitations: Some IMGT-functional V segments, including TRBV6-2 and TRBV6-3, could not be told apart with the 87-base-pair reads, so those segments were excluded. Across donors, most TCR sequences were observed very rarely, whereas some public TCRs were present in many individuals. In a later analysis, several top co-occurrence clusters were reported to appear linked to parvovirus B19, influenza, CMV and Epstein-Barr virus. In both the original and validation cohorts, the classifier was reported to diagnose cytomegalovirus status with high specificity and sensitivity. Compared with equally common non-associated chains, HLA-associated TCR beta chains in a later analysis were more clonally expanded and had lower generation probabilities. Broadly in line with IMGT annotations, most TCR beta V segments showed up in productive rearrangements about 90% or about 30% of the time in an earlier analysis of about 500 of the donors. Sequencing depth was assumed to be roughly uniform across donors in the presence/absence analyses, though that assumption may not hold. The earlier analysis of 587 of the donors excluded roughly 17 rarely observed V segments, including chromosome 9 orphons, because counts were too low. A cluster of highly shared sequence variants was judged likely to represent a technical artifact of the sequencing pipeline. Three of the identified cytomegalovirus-associated TCR beta chains were confirmed in vitro to be specific for cytomegalovirus antigens. Immune exposure information for the cohort was limited to CMV serostatus. A further reported finding was that TCR beta sequences accurately predicted the HLA-A and HLA-B alleles for most subjects in the first cohort. The cohort was sequenced for TCR beta chains only, and without alpha or paired-chain data the features that could be detected were limited. Linkage disequilibrium might explain the correlated functional status among segregating V segments, but an unknown experimental factor could not be excluded. In a later genetic analysis, a missense DCLRE1C variant was associated with V-gene and J-gene trimming of TCR beta chains, and the association was replicated in an independent cohort. According to a later analysis, most CMV-associated TCR beta chains appeared to be HLA-restricted, and the HLA associations seemed to be driven largely by CMV exposure. The authors suggested that the approach could potentially be extended to other disease states and immunological phenotypes. Because HLA typing was missing for some donors at each locus, association tests included only the typed subset. Specific HLA alleles were associated with roughly 16,000 TCR beta sequences at a false discovery rate of 0.05 in a later analysis. In a later analysis, the rate of TCR association differed among HLA loci, with DRB1 alleles having the most associated TCRs and HLA-C alleles having the fewest. In the study, 150 to 200 TCR beta chains were listed as associated with cytomegalovirus. A later genetic analysis reported fewer N-insertions in productive TCRs among donors in an Asian-associated ancestry cluster than the roughly 620-donor mean. When HLA alleles, especially DR and DQ, strongly co-occurred, TCR associations were difficult to assign to individual alleles.

The cohort comprised fewer than 750 healthy bone marrow donors. Cohort members were all nominally healthy when sampled, although unrecorded immune exposures were likely present. The donor was CMV seronegative and belonged to the group of around 400 seronegative cohort members. A peripheral blood sample was provided by each donor, and peripheral blood mononuclear cells were used for TCR beta sequencing. The Qiagen DNeasy Blood Extraction Kit was used to extract genomic DNA from the blood cell samples. With regard to this clone: Its antigen specificity is not known. No much larger clonotype is one base removed from it; base qualities were not supplied.

The CDR3 numbers 18 residues from cysteine through phenylalanine. The retained sequence is limited to the CDR3, 54 bases, with the frame set at the first base. V has 1 base trimmed and J has 1 base trimmed; junction bases matching no gene number 9. CDR1 and CDR2 were assigned from the germline V gene as KGHSH and LQKENI. Sequencing input: PBMCs. The clonotype was recovered from a man aged 25 to 40 in good health and CMV-seronegative. The V gene is TRBV18 and the J gene is TRBJ1-5; 8 middle bases align to TRBD1. The CDR3: CASSPLHQGASSNQPQHF. The DNA is TGTGCCAGCTCACCACTTCATCAGGGGGCGTCGAGCAATCAGCCCCAGCATTTT.